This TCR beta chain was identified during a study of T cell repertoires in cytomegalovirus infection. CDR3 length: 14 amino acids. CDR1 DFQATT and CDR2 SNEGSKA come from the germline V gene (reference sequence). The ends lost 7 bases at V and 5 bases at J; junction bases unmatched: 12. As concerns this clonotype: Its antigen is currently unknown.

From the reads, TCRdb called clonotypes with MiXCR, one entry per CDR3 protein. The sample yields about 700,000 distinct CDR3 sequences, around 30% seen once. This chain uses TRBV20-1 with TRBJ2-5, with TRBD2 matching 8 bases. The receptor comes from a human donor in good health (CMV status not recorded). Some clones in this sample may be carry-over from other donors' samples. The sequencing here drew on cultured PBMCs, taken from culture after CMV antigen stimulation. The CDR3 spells CSVLAGGSWETQYF. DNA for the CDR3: TGCAGTGTATTGGCGGGAGGTTCTTGGGAGACCCAGTACTTC.